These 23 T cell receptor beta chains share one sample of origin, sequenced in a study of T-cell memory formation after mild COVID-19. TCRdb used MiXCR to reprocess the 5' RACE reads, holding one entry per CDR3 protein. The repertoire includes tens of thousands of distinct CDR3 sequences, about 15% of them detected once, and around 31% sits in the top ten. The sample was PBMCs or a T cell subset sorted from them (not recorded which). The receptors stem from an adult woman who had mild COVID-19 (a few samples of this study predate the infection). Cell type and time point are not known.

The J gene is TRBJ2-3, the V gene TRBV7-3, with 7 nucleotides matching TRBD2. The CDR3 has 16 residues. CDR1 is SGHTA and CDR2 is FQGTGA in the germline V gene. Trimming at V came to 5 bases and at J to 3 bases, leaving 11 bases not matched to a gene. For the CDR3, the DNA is TGTGCCAGCAGCCCGAATTTAGCGGGTGGGACAGATACGCAGTATTTT. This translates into CASSPNLAGGTDTQYF.

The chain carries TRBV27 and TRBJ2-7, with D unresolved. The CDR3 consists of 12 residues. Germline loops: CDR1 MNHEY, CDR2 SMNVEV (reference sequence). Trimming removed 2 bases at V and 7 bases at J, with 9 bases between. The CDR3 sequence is CASSLMGGEQYF. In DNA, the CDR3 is TGTGCCAGCAGTTTAATGGGTGGGGAGCAGTACTTC.

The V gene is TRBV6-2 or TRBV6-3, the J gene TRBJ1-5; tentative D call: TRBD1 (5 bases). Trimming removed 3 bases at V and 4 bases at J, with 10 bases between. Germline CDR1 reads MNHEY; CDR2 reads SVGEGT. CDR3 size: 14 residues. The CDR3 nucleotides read TGTGCCAGCAGTTATATTCGGGGGAATCAGCCCCAGCATTTT. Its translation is CASSYIRGNQPQHF.

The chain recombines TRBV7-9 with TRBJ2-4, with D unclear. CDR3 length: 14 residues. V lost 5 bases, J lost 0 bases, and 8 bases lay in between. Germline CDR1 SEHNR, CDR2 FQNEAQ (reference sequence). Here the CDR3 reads CASSPVVAKNIQYF. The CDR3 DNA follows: TGTGCCAGCAGCCCCGTGGTAGCCAAAAACATTCAGTACTTC.

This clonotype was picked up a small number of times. The CDR3 spells CSATRAGAIYYEQYF. CDR3 nucleotides: TGCAGTGCTACTCGTGCGGGGGCGATCTACTACGAGCAGTACTTC. The chain couples TRBV20-1 to TRBJ2-7; tentatively, D is TRBD2 (7 bases). The CDR3 runs to 15 residues. Germline V gives CDR1 DFQATT, CDR2 SNEGSKA (reference sequence). V lost 4 bases and J lost 3, with 19 bases in between.

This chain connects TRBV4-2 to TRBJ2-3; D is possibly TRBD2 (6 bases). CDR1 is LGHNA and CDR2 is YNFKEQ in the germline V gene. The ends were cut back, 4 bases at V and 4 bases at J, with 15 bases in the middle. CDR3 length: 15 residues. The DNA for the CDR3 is TGTGCCAGCAGCCCTACTAGCAGCCCCGCAGATACGCAGTATTTT. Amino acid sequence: CASSPTSSPADTQYF.

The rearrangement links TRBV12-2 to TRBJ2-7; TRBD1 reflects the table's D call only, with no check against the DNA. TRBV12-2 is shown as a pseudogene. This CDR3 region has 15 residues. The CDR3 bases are TGTGCAAGTCGCTTAGAGGGACTGGGGAACTACGAGCAGTACTTC. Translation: CASRLEGLGNYEQYF.

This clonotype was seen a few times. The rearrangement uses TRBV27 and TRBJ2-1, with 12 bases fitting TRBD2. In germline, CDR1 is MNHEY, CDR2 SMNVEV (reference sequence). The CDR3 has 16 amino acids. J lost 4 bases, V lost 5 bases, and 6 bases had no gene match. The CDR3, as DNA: TGTGCCAGCAGTACACTAGCGGGGGGTCCTTACAATGAGCAGTTCTTC. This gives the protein CASSTLAGGPYNEQFF.

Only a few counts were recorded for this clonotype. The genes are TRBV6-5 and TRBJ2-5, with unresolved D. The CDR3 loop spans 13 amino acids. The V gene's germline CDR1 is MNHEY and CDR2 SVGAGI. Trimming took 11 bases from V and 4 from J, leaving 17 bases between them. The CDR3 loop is CAAWASGGETQYF. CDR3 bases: TGTGCCGCATGGGCGAGTGGCGGAGAGACCCAGTACTTC.

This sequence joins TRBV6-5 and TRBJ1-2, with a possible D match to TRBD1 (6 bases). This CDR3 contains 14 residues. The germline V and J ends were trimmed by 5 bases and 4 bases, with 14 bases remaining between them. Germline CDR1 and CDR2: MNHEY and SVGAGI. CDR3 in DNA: TGTGCCAGCAGTGCGGGGACACAGCTCTATGGCTACACCTTC. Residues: CASSAGTQLYGYTF.

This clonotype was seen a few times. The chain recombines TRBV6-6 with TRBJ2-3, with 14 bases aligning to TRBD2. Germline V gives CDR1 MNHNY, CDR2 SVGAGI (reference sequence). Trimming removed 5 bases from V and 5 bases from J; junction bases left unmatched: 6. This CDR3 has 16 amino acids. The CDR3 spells CASSPGLAGAIDTQYF. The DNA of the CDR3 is TGTGCCAGCAGTCCGGGACTAGCGGGGGCCATAGATACGCAGTATTTT.

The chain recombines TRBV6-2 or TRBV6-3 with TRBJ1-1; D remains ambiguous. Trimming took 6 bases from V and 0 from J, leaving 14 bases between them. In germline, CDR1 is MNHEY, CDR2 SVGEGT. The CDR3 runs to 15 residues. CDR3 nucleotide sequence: TGTGCCAGCAGCCTTGATGGCAGCTTGAACACTGAAGCTTTCTTT. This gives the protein CASSLDGSLNTEAFF.

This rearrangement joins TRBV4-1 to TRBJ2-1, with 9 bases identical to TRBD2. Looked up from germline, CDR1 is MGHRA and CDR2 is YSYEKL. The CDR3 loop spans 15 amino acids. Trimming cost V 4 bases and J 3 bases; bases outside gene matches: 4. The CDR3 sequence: CASSLSGGSYNEQFF. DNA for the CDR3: TGCGCCAGCAGCCTCAGCGGGGGGAGCTACAATGAGCAGTTCTTC.

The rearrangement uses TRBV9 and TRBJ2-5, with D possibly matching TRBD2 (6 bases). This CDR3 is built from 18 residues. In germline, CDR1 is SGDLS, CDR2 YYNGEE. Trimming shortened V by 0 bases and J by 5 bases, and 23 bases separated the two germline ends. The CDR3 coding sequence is TGTGCCAGCAGCGTAGCGACCCCCGGGACCCAACGGGAGGAGACCCAGTACTTC. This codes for CASSVATPGTQREETQYF.

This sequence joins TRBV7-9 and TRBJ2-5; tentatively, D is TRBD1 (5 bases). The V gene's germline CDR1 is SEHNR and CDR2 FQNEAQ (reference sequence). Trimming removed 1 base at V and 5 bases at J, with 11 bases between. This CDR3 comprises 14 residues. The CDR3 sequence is CASSLVSGLETQYF. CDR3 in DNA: TGTGCCAGCAGCTTAGTGTCAGGGTTGGAGACCCAGTACTTC.

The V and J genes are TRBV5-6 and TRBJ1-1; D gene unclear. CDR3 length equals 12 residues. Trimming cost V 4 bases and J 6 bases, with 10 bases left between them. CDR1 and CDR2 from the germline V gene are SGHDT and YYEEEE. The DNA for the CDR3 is TGTGCCAGCAGCCTATTTCTGGCTGAAGCTTTCTTT. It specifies CASSLFLAEAFF.

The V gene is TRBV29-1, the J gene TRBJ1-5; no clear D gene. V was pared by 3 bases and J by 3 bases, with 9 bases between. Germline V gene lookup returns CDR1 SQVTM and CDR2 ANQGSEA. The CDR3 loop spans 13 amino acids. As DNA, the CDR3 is TGCAGCGTTGATGAGGGCTCCAATCAGCCCCAGCATTTT. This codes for CSVDEGSNQPQHF.

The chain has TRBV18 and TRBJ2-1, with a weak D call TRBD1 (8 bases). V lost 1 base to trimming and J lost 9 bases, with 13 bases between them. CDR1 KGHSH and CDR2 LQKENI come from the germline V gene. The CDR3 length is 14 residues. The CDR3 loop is CASSPLTGEGEQFF. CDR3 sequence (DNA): TGTGCCAGCTCACCACTGACAGGGGAGGGTGAGCAGTTCTTC.

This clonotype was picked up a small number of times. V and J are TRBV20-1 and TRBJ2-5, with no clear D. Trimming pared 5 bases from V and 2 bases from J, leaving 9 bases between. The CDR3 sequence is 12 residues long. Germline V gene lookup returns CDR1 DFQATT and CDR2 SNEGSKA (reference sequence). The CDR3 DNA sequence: TGCAGTGCTGAAGACTGGCAAGAGACCCAGTACTTC. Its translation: CSAEDWQETQYF.

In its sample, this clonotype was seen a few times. CDR3 DNA sequence: TGTGCCAGCAGTACCAGGTGGGATACGCAGTATTTT. This gives the protein CASSTRWDTQYF. The chain couples TRBV6-5 to TRBJ2-3; D uncertain. The CDR3 is made up of 12 amino acids. Germline V gene lookup returns CDR1 MNHEY and CDR2 SVGAGI. V was pared by 5 bases and J by 6 bases, with 9 bases between.

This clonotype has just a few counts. The CDR3 sequence is CASSQVGSDEQFF. The DNA for the CDR3 is TGCGCCAGCAGCCAGGTCGGGAGTGATGAGCAGTTCTTC. The gene calls are TRBV4-1 and TRBJ2-1; weak D call: TRBD2 (6 bases). V was cut by 3 bases and J by 8 bases, with 11 bases left in between. This CDR3 is 13 amino acids long. CDR1 MGHRA and CDR2 YSYEKL come from the germline V gene.

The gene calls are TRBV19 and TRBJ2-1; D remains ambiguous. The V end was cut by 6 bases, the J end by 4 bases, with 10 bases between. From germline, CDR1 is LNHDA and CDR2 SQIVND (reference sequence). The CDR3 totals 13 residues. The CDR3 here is CASSRVLYNEQFF. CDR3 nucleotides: TGTGCCAGTAGCCGGGTTCTTTACAATGAGCAGTTCTTC.

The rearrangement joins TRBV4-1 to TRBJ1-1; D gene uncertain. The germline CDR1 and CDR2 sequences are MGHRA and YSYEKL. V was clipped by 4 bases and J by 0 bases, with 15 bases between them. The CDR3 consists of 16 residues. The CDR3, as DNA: TGCGCCAGCAGCCCGGTAGTACGTCGGATGAACACTGAAGCTTTCTTT. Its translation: CASSPVVRRMNTEAFF.